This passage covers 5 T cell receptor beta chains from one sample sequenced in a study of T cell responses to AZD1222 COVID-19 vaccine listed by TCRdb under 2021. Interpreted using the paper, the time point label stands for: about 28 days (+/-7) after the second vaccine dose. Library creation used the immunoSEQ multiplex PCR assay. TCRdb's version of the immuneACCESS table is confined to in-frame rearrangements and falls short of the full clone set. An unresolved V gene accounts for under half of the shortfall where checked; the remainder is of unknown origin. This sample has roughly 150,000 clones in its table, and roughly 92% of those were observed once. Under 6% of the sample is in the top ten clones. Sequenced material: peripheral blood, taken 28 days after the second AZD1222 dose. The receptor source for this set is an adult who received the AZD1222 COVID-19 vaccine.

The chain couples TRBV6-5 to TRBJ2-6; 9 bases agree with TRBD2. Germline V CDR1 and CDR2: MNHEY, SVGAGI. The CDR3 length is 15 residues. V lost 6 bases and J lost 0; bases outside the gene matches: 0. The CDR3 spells CASRRGGSGANVLTF. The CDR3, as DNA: TGTGCCAGCAGGCGGGGGGGCTCTGGGGCCAACGTCCTGACTTTC.

CDR3 region: CASSIPIAGEGAEQFF. In nucleotides, the CDR3 is TGTGCCAGCAGCATACCCATAGCGGGAGAAGGCGCTGAGCAGTTCTTC. This chain uses TRBV9 with TRBJ2-1; 9 bases are a match to TRBD2. Germline V gene data show CDR1 as SGDLS and CDR2 as YYNGEE. The V and J ends lost 4 bases and 9 bases, in that order; junction bases with no gene match: 14. The CDR3 sequence is 16 residues long.

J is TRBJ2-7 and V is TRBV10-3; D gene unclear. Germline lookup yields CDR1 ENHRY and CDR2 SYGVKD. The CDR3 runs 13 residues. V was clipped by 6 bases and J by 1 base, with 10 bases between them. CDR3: CAISPDASYEQYF. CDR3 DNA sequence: TGTGCCATCAGCCCGGACGCATCCTACGAGCAGTACTTC.

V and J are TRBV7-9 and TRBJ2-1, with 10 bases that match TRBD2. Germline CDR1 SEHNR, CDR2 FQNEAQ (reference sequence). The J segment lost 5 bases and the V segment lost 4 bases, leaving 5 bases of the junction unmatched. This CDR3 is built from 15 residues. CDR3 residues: CASSYLAGAHNEQFF. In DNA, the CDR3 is TGTGCCAGCAGCTACCTAGCGGGAGCCCACAATGAGCAGTTCTTC.

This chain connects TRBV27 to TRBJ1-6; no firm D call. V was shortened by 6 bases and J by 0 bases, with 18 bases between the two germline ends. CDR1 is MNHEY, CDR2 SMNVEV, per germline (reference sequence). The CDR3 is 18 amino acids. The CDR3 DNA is TGTGCCAGCAGAACCACGCTAGCCAAAAGCTCCTATAATTCACCCCTCCACTTT. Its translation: CASRTTLAKSSYNSPLHF.